The rows below give T cell receptor beta chains drawn from one sample of a study of identical twins. TCRdb called the 5' RACE reads again in MiXCR, with one record for every CDR3 protein. The sample lists 450,000 or so distinct CDR3 sequences; approximately 25% were seen once. These data were likewise used in another study, on T cells expressing NK-cell markers.

The source material was CD4+ T cells sorted from blood. Receptor source: a woman aged 18 to 35 in good health. The CDR3 runs from the conserved cysteine through the conserved F or W. The order of the fields is J gene, V gene, D gene, clone size, CDR3 protein, CDR3 DNA. A D gene is named only where the DNA matches it firmly. The size of a clone is reported for some rows only, either as once, few or many, or as a class for expanded clones.

TRBJ2-2,TRBV13,NA,many,CASSANTGELFF,TGTGCCAGCAGCGCGAACACCGGGGAGCTGTTTTTT
TRBJ1-1,TRBV12-3/TRBV12-4,NA,few,CASSHSGTEAFF,TGTGCCAGCAGTCATTCGGGCACTGAAGCTTTCTTT
TRBJ2-7,TRBV15,TRBD1,few,CATSRPDRGGEQYF,TGTGCCACCAGCAGACCGGACAGGGGAGGGGAGCAGTACTTC
TRBJ1-6,TRBV20-1,NA,NA,CSGQAGEAPLHF,TGCAGTGGTCAGGCAGGGGAGGCACCCCTCCACTTT
TRBJ1-1,TRBV7-9,NA,few,CASSLKTANTEAFF,TGTGCCAGCAGCTTAAAGACAGCGAACACTGAAGCTTTCTTT
TRBJ2-5,TRBV20-1,NA,NA,CSAIPWPGIQETQYF,TGCAGTGCTATCCCTTGGCCGGGGATCCAAGAGACCCAGTACTTC
TRBJ2-1,TRBV6-2/TRBV6-3,NA,many,CASTGLLGNEQFF,TGTGCCAGCACCGGACTCCTGGGGAATGAGCAGTTCTTC
TRBJ2-1,TRBV10-3,TRBD1,NA,CAITGTGIHNEQFF,TGTGCCATCACCGGGACAGGGATCCACAATGAGCAGTTCTTC
TRBJ1-6,TRBV6-5,NA,NA,CASSYGSLGSPLHF,TGTGCCAGCAGTTACGGGTCCCTTGGGTCACCCCTCCACTTT
TRBJ2-6,TRBV5-1,NA,NA,CASSLGGREYSVLTF,TGCGCCAGCAGCTTGGGCGGTCGGGAGTATAGCGTCCTGACTTTC
TRBJ2-3,TRBV15,NA,NA,CATSSLGDTQYF,TGTGCCACCAGCAGTCTAGGAGATACGCAGTATTTT
TRBJ2-2,TRBV12-3/TRBV12-4,TRBD1,many,CASRQGVNTGELFF,TGTGCCAGCAGACAGGGGGTAAACACCGGGGAGCTGTTTTTT
TRBJ2-2,TRBV5-1,NA,NA,CASSLSIANTGELFF,TGCGCCAGCAGCCTATCCATCGCGAACACCGGGGAGCTGTTTTTT
TRBJ2-5,TRBV29-1,NA,NA,CSQGTAQETQYF,TGCAGCCAAGGGACTGCTCAAGAGACCCAGTACTTC
TRBJ2-7,TRBV2,NA,NA,CASSPTLPSYYEQYF,TGTGCCAGCAGTCCCACTTTGCCTTCTTACTACGAGCAGTACTTC
TRBJ2-7,TRBV15,TRBD2,few,CATSRDRPGTSGAYEQYF,TGTGCCACCAGCAGAGATAGACCCGGGACTAGCGGGGCCTACGAGCAGTACTTC
TRBJ1-1,TRBV7-8,NA,few,CASSKQGLTEAFF,TGTGCCAGCAGTAAGCAGGGGCTCACTGAAGCTTTCTTT
TRBJ1-1,TRBV10-3,NA,few,CAISEWEKSTEAFF,TGTGCCATCAGTGAGTGGGAGAAAAGCACTGAAGCTTTCTTT
TRBJ2-1,TRBV12-5,TRBD2,NA,CASGLVQTSGTGREQFF,TGTGCTAGTGGTTTGGTTCAGACTAGCGGCACCGGTAGGGAGCAGTTCTTC
TRBJ1-2,TRBV3-1,TRBD1,NA,CASSQAETRGHYGYTF,TGTGCCAGCAGCCAAGCGGAGACGAGGGGGCACTATGGCTACACCTTC
TRBJ1-3,TRBV4-3,NA,NA,CASSPTGLQNTIYF,TGCGCCAGCAGCCCGACCGGGCTTCAAAACACCATATATTTT
TRBJ1-3,TRBV20-1,NA,NA,CSAGGVALGNTIYF,TGCAGTGCCGGGGGGGTCGCCCTGGGAAACACCATATATTTT
TRBJ2-1,TRBV20-1,TRBD2,NA,CSARGRLAQYNEQFF,TGCAGTGCTAGAGGTAGACTAGCGCAATACAATGAGCAGTTCTTC
TRBJ1-1,TRBV6-2/TRBV6-3,NA,NA,CASNDRNTEAFF,TGTGCCAGCAACGACAGGAACACTGAAGCTTTCTTT
TRBJ2-1,TRBV11-2,TRBD2,few,CASSRGLAGGSSYNEQFF,TGTGCCAGCAGCCGGGGACTAGCGGGGGGGAGCTCCTACAATGAGCAGTTCTTC
TRBJ1-1,TRBV7-9,NA,few,CASLIRGTTNTEAFF,TGTGCCAGCTTGATTCGGGGGACAACGAACACTGAAGCTTTCTTT
TRBJ2-3,TRBV6-5,NA,NA,CASLDAAALQYF,TGTGCCAGCCTTGACGCAGCGGCTCTGCAGTATTTT
TRBJ1-1,TRBV12-3/TRBV12-4,NA,NA,CASSYTGTEAFF,TGTGCCAGCAGTTACACCGGCACTGAAGCTTTCTTT
TRBJ2-2,TRBV12-3/TRBV12-4,NA,few,CASTKRDTGELFF,TGTGCCAGCACTAAGCGGGACACCGGGGAGCTGTTTTTT
TRBJ2-3,TRBV10-1,NA,few,CASSESGGADTQYF,TGCGCCAGCAGTGAGTCAGGGGGGGCAGATACGCAGTATTTT
TRBJ1-2,TRBV6-1,NA,NA,CASSDRVGAGYTF,TGTGCCAGCAGTGACAGGGTTGGGGCAGGCTACACCTTC
TRBJ1-1,TRBV10-3,NA,NA,CAISERGLGSTEAFF,TGTGCCATCAGTGAAAGGGGCCTGGGGAGCACTGAAGCTTTCTTT
TRBJ2-7,TRBV6-6,NA,once,CASRRLAGEQYF,TGTGCCAGCAGACGGTTGGCCGGCGAGCAGTACTTC
TRBJ1-6,TRBV2,TRBD1,NA,CASRGQGSGSPLHF,TGTGCCAGCAGGGGACAGGGATCTGGGTCACCCCTCCACTTT
TRBJ2-5,TRBV6-2/TRBV6-3,NA,few,CASSYGKAMLETQYF,TGTGCCAGCAGTTACGGCAAAGCCATGCTAGAGACCCAGTACTTC
TRBJ1-2,TRBV20-1,TRBD1,NA,CSASRQGGYTF,TGCAGTGCTAGTAGACAGGGTGGCTACACCTTC
TRBJ1-3,TRBV29-1,NA,few,CSAREGNTIYF,TGCAGCGCCCGCGAAGGCAACACCATATATTTT
TRBJ1-1,TRBV5-1,NA,NA,CASSTAGTGNTEAFF,TGCGCCAGCAGCACAGCCGGGACGGGGAACACTGAAGCTTTCTTT
TRBJ1-4,TRBV6-1,TRBD1,NA,CASSTGTENEKLFF,TGTGCCAGCAGTACCGGGACAGAGAATGAAAAACTGTTTTTT
TRBJ2-7,TRBV5-1,NA,NA,CASRPADSYEQYF,TGCGCCAGCCGGCCGGCAGACTCCTACGAGCAGTACTTC
TRBJ1-1,TRBV18,TRBD1,few,CASLTGRGSAEAFF,TGTGCCAGCTTAACCGGCAGGGGGTCCGCTGAAGCTTTCTTT